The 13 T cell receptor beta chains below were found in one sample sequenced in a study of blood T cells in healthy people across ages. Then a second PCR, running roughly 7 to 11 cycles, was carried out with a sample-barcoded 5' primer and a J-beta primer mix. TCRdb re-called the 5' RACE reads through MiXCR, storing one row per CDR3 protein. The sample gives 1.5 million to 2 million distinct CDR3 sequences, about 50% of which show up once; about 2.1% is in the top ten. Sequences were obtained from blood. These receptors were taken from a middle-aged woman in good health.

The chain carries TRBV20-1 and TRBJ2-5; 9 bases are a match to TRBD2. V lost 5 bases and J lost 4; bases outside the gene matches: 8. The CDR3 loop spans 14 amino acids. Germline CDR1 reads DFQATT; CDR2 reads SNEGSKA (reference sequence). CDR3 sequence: CSAAARGGGETQYF. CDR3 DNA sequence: TGCAGTGCTGCCGCGCGGGGGGGCGGAGAGACCCAGTACTTC.

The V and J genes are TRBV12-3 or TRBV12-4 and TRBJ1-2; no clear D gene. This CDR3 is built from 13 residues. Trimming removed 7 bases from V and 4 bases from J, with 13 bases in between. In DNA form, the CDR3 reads TGTGCCAGCACCCCCAGCCCTCTCTATGGCTACACCTTC. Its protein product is CASTPSPLYGYTF.

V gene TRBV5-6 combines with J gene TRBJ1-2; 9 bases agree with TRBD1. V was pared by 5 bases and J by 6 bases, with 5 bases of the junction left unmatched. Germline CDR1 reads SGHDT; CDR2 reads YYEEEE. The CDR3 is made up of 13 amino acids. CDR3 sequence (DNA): TGTGCCAGCAGTTACAGGGGGCGCGATGGCTACACCTTC. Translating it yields CASSYRGRDGYTF.

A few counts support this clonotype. CDR3 DNA: TGTGCCAGCAGTCCGCCACCCACCCGCACAGATACGCAGTATTTT. This sequence encodes CASSPPPTRTDTQYF. V is TRBV6-2 or TRBV6-3 and J is TRBJ2-3; D remains unclear. There are 15 residues in the CDR3. Germline V gene sequence: CDR1 MNHEY, CDR2 SVGEGT. The V end was cut by 5 bases, the J end by 1 base, with 13 bases between.

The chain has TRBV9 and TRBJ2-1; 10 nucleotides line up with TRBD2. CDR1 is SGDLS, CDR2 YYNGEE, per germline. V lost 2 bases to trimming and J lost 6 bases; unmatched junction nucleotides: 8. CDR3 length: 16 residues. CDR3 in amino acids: CASSVRSSGGINEQFF. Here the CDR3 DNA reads TGTGCCAGCAGCGTTCGATCTAGCGGGGGTATCAATGAGCAGTTCTTC.

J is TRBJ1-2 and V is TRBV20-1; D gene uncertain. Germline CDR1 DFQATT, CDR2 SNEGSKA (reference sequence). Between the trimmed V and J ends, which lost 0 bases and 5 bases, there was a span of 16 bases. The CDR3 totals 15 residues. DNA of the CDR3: TGCAGTGCTAGAGATACTGGACTGGGTGTGTATGGCTACACCTTC. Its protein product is CSARDTGLGVYGYTF.

The CDR3: CASSLVVQGGGEQFF. As DNA, the CDR3 is TGCGCCAGCAGCTTGGTCGTTCAGGGCGGGGGTGAGCAGTTCTTC. The V gene is TRBV5-1, the J gene TRBJ2-1; 7 nucleotides match TRBD2. CDR3 length: 15 residues. Germline V lookup: CDR1 SGHRS, CDR2 YFSETQ. Trimming took 0 bases from V and 9 from J; bases not matched to a gene: 9. The whole variable domain, filled in from reference TRBV5-1 and TRBJ2-1, reads KAGVTQTPRYLIKTRGQQVTLSCSPISGHRSVSWYQQTPGQGLQFLFEYFSETQRNKGNFPGRFSGRQFSNSRSEMNVSTLELGDSALYLCASSLVVQGGGEQFFGPGTRLTVL.

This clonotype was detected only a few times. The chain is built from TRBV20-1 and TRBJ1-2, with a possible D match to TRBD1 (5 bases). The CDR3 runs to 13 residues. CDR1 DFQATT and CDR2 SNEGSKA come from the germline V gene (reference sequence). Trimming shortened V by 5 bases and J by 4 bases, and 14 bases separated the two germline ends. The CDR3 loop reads CSAPMTARYGYTF. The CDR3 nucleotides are TGCAGTGCTCCGATGACAGCGCGCTATGGCTACACCTTC.

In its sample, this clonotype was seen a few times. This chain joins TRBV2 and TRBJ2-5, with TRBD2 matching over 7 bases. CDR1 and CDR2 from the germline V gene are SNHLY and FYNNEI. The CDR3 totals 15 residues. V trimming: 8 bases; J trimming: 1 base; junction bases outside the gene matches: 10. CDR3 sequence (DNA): TGTGCCAGCGGGCAAACGGGACTACCCCAAGAGACCCAGTACTTC. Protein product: CASGQTGLPQETQYF.

The CDR3 here is CASSWGFAYEQYF. The CDR3 DNA follows: TGTGCCAGCAGTTGGGGGTTTGCCTACGAGCAGTACTTC. The V call is TRBV27, the J call TRBJ2-7, with D possibly being TRBD1 or TRBD2 (5 bases each). This CDR3 has 13 residues. Trimming took off 4 bases at V and 2 bases at J, with 9 bases between the two ends. The germline V gene has CDR1 MNHEY and CDR2 SMNVEV (reference sequence).

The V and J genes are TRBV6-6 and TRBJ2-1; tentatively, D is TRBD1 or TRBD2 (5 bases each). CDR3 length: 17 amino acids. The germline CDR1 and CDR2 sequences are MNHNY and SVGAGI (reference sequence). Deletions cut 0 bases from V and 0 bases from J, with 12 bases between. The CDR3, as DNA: TGTGCCAGCAGTTACTCGAGGGCAGGGTCCTCCTACAATGAGCAGTTCTTC. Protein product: CASSYSRAGSSYNEQFF.

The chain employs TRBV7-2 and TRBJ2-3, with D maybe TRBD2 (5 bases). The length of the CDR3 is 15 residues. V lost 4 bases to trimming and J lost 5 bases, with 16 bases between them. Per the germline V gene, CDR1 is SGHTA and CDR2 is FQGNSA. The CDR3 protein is CASSSGGSEKDTQYF. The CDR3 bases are TGTGCCAGCAGCTCCGGAGGCAGTGAAAAAGATACGCAGTATTTT. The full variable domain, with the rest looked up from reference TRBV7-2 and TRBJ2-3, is GAGVSQSPSNKVTEKGKDVELRCDPISGHTALYWYRQSLGQGLEFLIYFQGNSAPDKSGLPSDRFSAERTGGSVSTLTIQRTQQEDSAVYLCASSSGGSEKDTQYFGPGTRLTVL.

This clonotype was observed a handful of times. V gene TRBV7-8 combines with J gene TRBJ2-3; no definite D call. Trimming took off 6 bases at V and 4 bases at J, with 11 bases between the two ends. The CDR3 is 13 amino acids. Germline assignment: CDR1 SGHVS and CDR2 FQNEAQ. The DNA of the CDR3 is TGTGCCAGCAGGCTAACGGAGCCAGATACGCAGTATTTT. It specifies CASRLTEPDTQYF.